These T cell receptor beta chains were read from a single sample in a study of blood T cell repertoires in COVID-19. Sequencing used immunoSEQ multiplex PCR; TCRdb keeps in-frame clones, though not all of them. The sample contains roughly 77,000 clones, over 75% of which appear only once. The sample taken for sequencing was peripheral blood. The receptor source for this set is a human donor in a cohort sampled during active COVID-19. Each CDR3 is given with its conserved first and last residue. The D gene is left open where the match is weak. Clone size is given for some rows only: seen once, a few or many times, or a class if the clone is expanded.

TRBJ2-7 | . | TRBV28 | . | CASANPRPPYEQYF | TGTGCCAGCGCAAACCCGCGCCCCCCCTACGAGCAGTACTTC
TRBJ1-6 | TRBD1 | TRBV5-1 | . | CASSTEGQISISPLHF | TGCGCCAGCAGCACTGAGGGACAGATAAGCATATCACCCCTCCACTTT
TRBJ1-4 | TRBD1 | TRBV4-2 | . | CASSQEGTGGNEKLFF | TGTGCCAGCAGCCAAGAAGGGACAGGGGGGAATGAAAAACTGTTTTTT
TRBJ2-2 | . | TRBV19 | . | CASSIALSSGELFF | TGTGCCAGTAGTATAGCCCTGTCCTCCGGGGAGCTGTTTTTT
TRBJ2-7 | TRBD2 | TRBV30 | . | CAWSVGARGGEQYF | TGTGCCTGGAGTGTAGGGGCGCGCGGGGGCGAGCAGTACTTC
TRBJ2-4 | . | TRBV12-2 | . | CASRTRQTSGRAKNIQYF | TGTGCAAGTCGCACCCGACAAACTAGCGGGAGGGCCAAAAACATTCAGTACTTC
TRBJ1-1 | . | TRBV4-1 | . | CASSQVSTGNTEAFF | TGCGCCAGCAGCCAAGTCAGTACAGGGAACACTGAAGCTTTCTTT
TRBJ1-4 | . | TRBV9 | . | CASSAGTLNEKLFF | TGTGCCAGCAGCGCCGGGACACTGAATGAAAAACTGTTTTTT
TRBJ2-3 | . | TRBV28 | . | CASSPGTDTQYF | TGTGCCAGCAGTCCCGGCACAGATACGCAGTATTTT
TRBJ2-1 | TRBD2 | TRBV4-1 | . | CASSQELAGTIGGNEQFF | TGCGCCAGCAGCCAAGAGCTAGCGGGGACGATCGGTGGGAATGAGCAGTTCTTC
TRBJ2-7 | . | TRBV11-2 | once | CASSFSQYEQYF | TGTGCCAGCAGCTTTTCCCAGTACGAGCAGTACTTC
TRBJ2-5 | TRBD2 | TRBV3-1/TRBV3-2 | . | CASSRLAGGAPQTQYF | TGTGCCAGCAGCCGACTAGCGGGGGGGGCCCCGCAGACCCAGTACTTC
TRBJ2-3 | . | TRBV5-1 | . | CASSFDFDTQYF | TGCGCCAGCAGCTTCGACTTCGATACGCAGTATTTT
TRBJ2-1 | TRBD2 | TRBV6-4 | once | CASRPLAGGVNEQFF | TGTGCCAGCAGACCCCTAGCGGGAGGAGTCAATGAGCAGTTCTTC
TRBJ2-3 | TRBD1 | TRBV7-2 | . | CASSRTADRGSTDTQYF | TGTGCCAGCAGCCGGACAGCGGACAGGGGTAGCACAGATACGCAGTATTTT
TRBJ1-1 | . | TRBV19 | . | CASSQQGITEAFF | TGTGCCAGTAGTCAACAGGGTATCACTGAAGCTTTCTTT
TRBJ2-1 | TRBD1 | TRBV5-6 | . | CASSLEVRGLGNEQFF | TGTGCCAGCAGCTTGGAGGTCAGGGGGCTGGGCAATGAGCAGTTCTTC
TRBJ2-7 | . | TRBV5-1 | . | CASSLQGQGYEQYF | TGCGCCAGCAGTCTACAGGGTCAGGGCTACGAGCAGTACTTC
TRBJ2-7 | TRBD2 | TRBV9 | . | CASSAGTGTSGILGQYF | TGTGCCAGCAGCGCAGGAACCGGGACTAGCGGGATCTTAGGGCAGTACTTC
TRBJ1-4 | . | TRBV5-5 | . | CASSLVLTLAEKLFF | TGTGCCAGCAGCTTGGTTCTTACCTTAGCAGAAAAACTGTTTTTT
TRBJ2-7 | TRBD1 | TRBV5-1 | . | CASGSGTGSPEQYF | TGCGCCAGCGGATCCGGGACAGGGTCCCCCGAGCAGTACTTC
TRBJ2-1 | . | TRBV7-9 | . | CASSLGGGAYNEQFF | TGTGCCAGCAGCTTAGGAGGCGGGGCATACAATGAGCAGTTCTTC
TRBJ2-5 | . | TRBV5-4 | . | CASMAALAQETQYF | TGTGCCAGCATGGCCGCTCTGGCCCAAGAGACCCAGTACTTC
TRBJ2-3 | TRBD2 | TRBV18 | . | CASSPLWGGSLGDTQYF | TGTGCCAGCTCACCCCTATGGGGGGGGAGTCTGGGAGATACGCAGTATTTT
TRBJ1-1 | . | TRBV25-1 | . | CASSEAQGGTEAFF | TGTGCCAGCAGTGAAGCCCAGGGAGGCACTGAAGCTTTCTTT
TRBJ1-4 | . | TRBV5-4 | . | CASSLGGETNEKLFF | TGTGCCAGCAGCTTGGGGGGGGAGACTAATGAAAAACTGTTTTTT
TRBJ2-7 | TRBD2 | TRBV3-1/TRBV3-2 | . | CASSQVATSGKEQYF | TGTGCCAGCAGCCAAGTCGCGACTAGCGGAAAAGAGCAGTACTTC
TRBJ2-7 | . | TRBV6-5 | . | CASRSLYEQYF | TGTGCCAGTAGATCTCTCTACGAGCAGTACTTC
TRBJ2-2 | . | TRBV9 | . | CASSVGSGYTGELFF | TGTGCCAGCAGCGTAGGGAGCGGCTACACCGGGGAGCTGTTTTTT
TRBJ2-7 | . | TRBV7-2 | . | CASSPLSEQYF | TGTGCCAGCAGCCCCCTCAGCGAGCAGTACTTC
TRBJ2-7 | TRBD1 | TRBV28 | . | CASSLPRDRSGEQYF | TGTGCCAGCAGTTTACCCCGGGACAGGTCCGGCGAGCAGTACTTC
TRBJ2-4 | TRBD1 | TRBV29-1 | . | CSVVGDRGLNIQYF | TGCAGCGTTGTCGGGGACAGGGGGCTGAACATTCAGTACTTC
TRBJ2-2 | . | TRBV20-1 | few | CSASAGESAGELFF | TGCAGTGCTAGTGCAGGGGAAAGTGCCGGGGAGCTGTTTTTT
TRBJ2-7 | TRBD2 | TRBV5-1 | few | CASSAGTSGYSSYEQYF | TGCGCCAGCAGCGCTGGGACTAGCGGGTACAGCTCCTACGAGCAGTACTTC
TRBJ2-7 | . | TRBV6-2/TRBV6-3 | . | CASSYERAPPHEQYF | TGTGCCAGCAGTTACGAGCGAGCTCCCCCCCACGAGCAGTACTTC
TRBJ2-2 | . | TRBV4-1 | . | CASTTGSGELFF | TGCGCCAGCACCACAGGGTCCGGGGAGCTGTTTTTT
TRBJ2-3 | . | TRBV30 | . | CAWSVLGTDTQYF | TGTGCCTGGAGTGTACTGGGCACAGATACGCAGTATTTT
TRBJ1-1 | TRBD1 | TRBV9 | few | CASSDLKQGAAEAFF | TGTGCCAGCAGCGATCTAAAACAGGGGGCCGCTGAAGCTTTCTTT
TRBJ1-5 | . | TRBV6-5 | . | CASLTSGTTQPQHF | TGTGCCAGCCTAACATCCGGGACAACTCAGCCCCAGCATTTT